These 14 T cell receptor beta chains came from one sample sequenced in a study of neurological immune-mediated disorders. TCRdb analysed the 5' RACE reads with MiXCR anew, one entry per CDR3 protein. The table records roughly 39,000 distinct CDR3 sequences, 4.8% of them present only once. The specimen was CD4+ T cells from blood. The receptors shown here come from a man younger than 35 in good health.

This clonotype was counted ten times or more. CDR3 sequence reads: CASSLAQGGAYGYTF. The DNA for the CDR3 is TGCGCCAGCAGCTTGGCCCAGGGGGGCGCCTATGGCTACACCTTC. This chain links TRBV5-1 with TRBJ1-2, with TRBD1 identical over 7 bases. The V and J ends lost 0 bases and 4 bases, in that order; junction bases with no gene match: 6. The CDR3 is made up of 15 amino acids. Germline V CDR1 and CDR2: SGHRS, YFSETQ.

This clonotype was counted ten times or more. This sequence joins TRBV5-1 and TRBJ2-3; TRBD2 agrees at 8 bases. This CDR3 has 15 amino acids. Per the germline V gene, CDR1 is SGHRS and CDR2 is YFSETQ. Trimming at V came to 4 bases and at J to 2 bases, leaving 6 bases not matched to a gene. CDR3 coding DNA: TGCGCCAGCAGCGAACTAGCGGACCACACAGATACGCAGTATTTT. Its translation: CASSELADHTDTQYF.

As to this clonotype: A much more abundant neighbour one base away suggests this may be a read error. The CDR3 loop reads CATIQGANPGANVMTF. As DNA, the CDR3 is TGTGCCACCATACAGGGGGCAAACCCTGGGGCCAACGTCATGACTTTC. The chain employs TRBV6-2 or TRBV6-3 and TRBJ2-6, with 9 positions matching TRBD1. CDR3 length equals 16 residues. Germline CDR1 MNHEY, CDR2 SVGEGT.

The rearrangement links TRBV20-1 to TRBJ2-6; a weak D match, TRBD2 (5 bases). V was cut by 6 bases and J by 0 bases, with 15 bases left in between. This CDR3 is built from 16 residues. Germline loops: CDR1 DFQATT, CDR2 SNEGSKA (reference sequence). The CDR3 is CSANGVAGSGANVLTF. CDR3 sequence (DNA): TGCAGTGCAAATGGGGTTGCGGGCTCTGGGGCCAACGTCCTGACTTTC.

This clonotype was recorded many times. The chain has TRBV20-1 and TRBJ2-5, with D maybe TRBD1 (6 bases). Germline loops: CDR1 DFQATT, CDR2 SNEGSKA (reference sequence). The CDR3 runs to 13 residues. V was trimmed by 1 base and J by 4 bases, leaving 10 bases between them. CDR3 protein: CSARGEGVETQYF. DNA for the CDR3: TGCAGTGCTAGAGGAGAGGGGGTAGAGACCCAGTACTTC.

This clonotype has at least ten counts. The rearrangement joins TRBV18 to TRBJ2-7, with 7 bases lining up with TRBD1. V was clipped by 1 base and J by 4 bases; unmatched bases: 7. Germline loops: CDR1 KGHSH, CDR2 LQKENI. This CDR3 region has 15 residues. The CDR3 DNA is TGTGCCAGCTCACCACAACCGGGACAGCTTTACGAGCAGTACTTC. Amino acids: CASSPQPGQLYEQYF.

In this sample, this clonotype turned up many times. The gene calls are TRBV4-3 and TRBJ2-6; D is possibly TRBD1 (5 bases). Germline V CDR1 and CDR2: LGHNA, YSLEER. The V end lost 1 base, the J end lost 2 bases, and 12 bases lay between the germline ends. The CDR3 runs to 17 residues. Here the CDR3 reads CASSQAQGRPGANVLTF. As DNA, the CDR3 is TGCGCCAGCAGCCAAGCCCAGGGAAGGCCTGGGGCCAACGTCCTGACTTTC.

The sample holds many counts of this clonotype. J is TRBJ2-2 and V is TRBV18; D possibly corresponds to TRBD1 (6 bases). This CDR3 spans 15 amino acids. Trimming took off 2 bases at V and 1 base at J, with 8 bases between the two ends. Per the germline V gene, CDR1 is KGHSH and CDR2 is LQKENI. This CDR3 is CASSPTTGNTGELFF. The DNA for the CDR3 is TGTGCCAGCTCACCAACGACAGGGAACACCGGGGAGCTGTTTTTT.

This clonotype was picked up many times. The J gene is TRBJ2-7, the V gene TRBV7-2, with 8 nucleotides matching TRBD1. Per germline, CDR1 SGHTA and CDR2 FQGNSA. J gave up 0 bases and V 2 bases, and 9 bases lay outside the gene matches. CDR3 length: 17 amino acids. CDR3 in DNA: TGTGCCAGCAGCTTATTTGCTTCCGGGACAGGCTCCTACGAGCAGTACTTC. Protein product: CASSLFASGTGSYEQYF.

This clonotype appeared many times. This chain uses TRBV12-3 or TRBV12-4 with TRBJ2-5; D unclear. This CDR3 is 12 amino acids long. Trimming took 2 bases from V and 5 from J, leaving 6 bases between them. The CDR3 DNA reads as TGTGCCAGCAGTTTACTAGAGGAGACCCAGTACTTC. Protein product: CASSLLEETQYF.

This clonotype showed up many times. The chain recombines TRBV20-1 with TRBJ1-3; TRBD1 aligns across 7 bases. With 4 bases clipped from V and 4 bases from J, the junction kept 7 bases outside the gene matches. The CDR3 is made up of 14 amino acids. Germline lookup yields CDR1 DFQATT and CDR2 SNEGSKA (reference sequence). The CDR3 DNA follows: TGCAGTGCTACGACAGGGCAGGGGGGAAACACCATATATTTT. As protein: CSATTGQGGNTIYF.

This clonotype was observed at least ten times. The rearrangement joins TRBV6-5 to TRBJ1-1; D unresolved. Trimming shortened V by 2 bases and J by 1 base, and 5 bases separated the two germline ends. CDR3 length: 13 residues. Germline CDR1 is MNHEY and CDR2 is SVGAGI. CDR3 DNA: TGTGCCAGCAGTTACAAGCGGAACACTGAAGCTTTCTTT. Translation gives CASSYKRNTEAFF.

This clonotype was counted ten times or more. The rearrangement uses TRBV20-1 and TRBJ1-1, with D maybe TRBD1 (5 bases). The germline gives CDR1 DFQATT, CDR2 SNEGSKA (reference sequence). The CDR3 is made up of 14 amino acids. The V and J ends lost 2 bases and 3 bases respectively, with 13 bases between them. CDR3 sequence reads: CSARRAGADTEAFF. Here the CDR3 DNA reads TGCAGTGCTAGAAGGGCCGGGGCGGACACTGAAGCTTTCTTT.

This clonotype was seen at least ten times. The J gene is TRBJ2-7, the V gene TRBV29-1; tentative D call: TRBD2 (5 bases). V lost 7 bases to trimming and J lost 3 bases, with 16 bases between them. The CDR3 contains 13 residues. CDR1 is SQVTM and CDR2 is ANQGSEA in the germline V gene. The CDR3: CSDKVEGSYEQYF. CDR3 nucleotide sequence: TGCAGCGACAAGGTCGAAGGGAGCTACGAGCAGTACTTC.